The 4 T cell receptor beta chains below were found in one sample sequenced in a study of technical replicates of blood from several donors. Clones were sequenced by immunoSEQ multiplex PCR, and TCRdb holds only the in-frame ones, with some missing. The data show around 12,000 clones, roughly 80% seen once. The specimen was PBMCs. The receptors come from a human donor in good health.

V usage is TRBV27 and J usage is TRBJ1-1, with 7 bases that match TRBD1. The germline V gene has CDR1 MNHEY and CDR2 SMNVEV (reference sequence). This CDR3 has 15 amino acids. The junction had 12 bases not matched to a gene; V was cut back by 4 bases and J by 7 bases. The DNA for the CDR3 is TGTGCCAGCAGTTCGCTCGCCGGGACAGAACTTGAAGCTTTCTTT. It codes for CASSSLAGTELEAFF.

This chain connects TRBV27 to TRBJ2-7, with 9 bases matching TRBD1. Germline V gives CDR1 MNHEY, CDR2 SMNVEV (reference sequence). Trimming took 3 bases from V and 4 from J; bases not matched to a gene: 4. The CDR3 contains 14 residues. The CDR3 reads CASSFTGGLYEQYF. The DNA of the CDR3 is TGTGCCAGCAGTTTCACAGGGGGCCTTTACGAGCAGTACTTC.

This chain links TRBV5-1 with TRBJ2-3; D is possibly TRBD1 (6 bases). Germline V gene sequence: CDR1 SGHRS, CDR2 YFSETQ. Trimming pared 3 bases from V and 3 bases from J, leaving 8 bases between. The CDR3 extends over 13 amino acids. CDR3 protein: CASSSQGTDTQYF. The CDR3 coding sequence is TGCGCCAGCAGCTCGCAGGGGACAGATACGCAGTATTTT.

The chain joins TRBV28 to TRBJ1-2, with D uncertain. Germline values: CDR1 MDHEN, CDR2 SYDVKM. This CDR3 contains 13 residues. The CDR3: CGTQSSTNYGYTF. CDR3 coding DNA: TGTGGCACCCAAAGCTCGACTAACTATGGCTACACCTTC.